What follows are 14 T cell receptor beta chains derived from one specimen sequenced in a study of blood T cells in healthy people across ages (dated by TCRdb to 2013 to 2016). The library was generated by 5' RACE. Sequencing was performed on an Illumina HiSeq 2500. A second PCR of roughly 6 to 11 cycles was run with a J-beta primer mix and a sample-barcoded 5' primer. In TCRdb, the public reads were trimmed at Q25 with fastp and aligned with MiXCR, with productive beta chains retained. A single entry per CDR3 protein holds the most common genes and DNA from its merged rows. The sample data list 780,000 or so distinct CDR3 sequences, and less than 70% of these were observed just once. The ten largest account for approximately 40% of the sample. Sequencing was done on a sample of blood. These receptors came from an elderly man in good health.

CDR3 protein: CASSLALKAGTGELFF. CDR3 nucleotides: TGTGCCAGCAGCTTAGCGCTTAAGGCGGGAACCGGGGAGCTGTTTTTT. This chain connects TRBV11-1 to TRBJ2-2; tentative D call: TRBD2 (6 bases). Germline assignment: CDR1 SGHAT and CDR2 FQDESV (reference sequence). V was cut by 0 bases and J by 5 bases, with 13 bases left in between. This CDR3 contains 16 residues.

The table lists this clonotype with a count of one. The chain carries TRBV6-5 and TRBJ2-7; D possibly matches TRBD1 or TRBD2 (5 bases each). This CDR3 spans 15 amino acids. Germline CDR1 is MNHEY and CDR2 is SVGAGI. V lost 6 bases and J lost 0, with 15 bases in between. CDR3 sequence (DNA): TGTGCCAGCAGGGTGGGACCTCCAAGCTCCTACGAGCAGTACTTC. This translates into CASRVGPPSSYEQYF.

The genes are TRBV21-1 and TRBJ1-6; the table's D gene call, TRBD1, was not cross checked with the DNA. TRBV21-1 is given as a pseudogene. This CDR3 is built from 13 residues. The CDR3 spells CASSTRQGSPLHF. Here the CDR3 DNA reads TGTGCCAGCAGCACCCGACAGGGTTCACCCCTCCACTTT.

In the case of this clonotype: An end of the junction does not agree with germline; a read error may underlie this. This chain uses TRBV3-1 with TRBJ2-3; D is unclear. The CDR3 spans 13 residues. Germline V gives CDR1 LGHDT, CDR2 YNNKEL (reference sequence). The CDR3 reads CASSQDLSGTQYF. CDR3 coding DNA: TGTGCCAGCAGTCAAGATCTGTCCGGCACGCAGTATTTT.

V is TRBV3-1 and J is TRBJ1-6; 9 bases are a match to TRBD1. Per germline, CDR1 LGHDT and CDR2 YNNKEL (reference sequence). The CDR3 has 17 amino acids. With V trimmed by 4 bases and J by 4 bases, 8 bases remained unmatched. The CDR3, as DNA: TGTGCCAGCAGCCGAAGGGGGGGACAGGGTTATAATTCACCCCTCCACTTT. It yields the protein CASSRRGGQGYNSPLHF. The full variable domain, its missing parts supplied by reference TRBV3-1 and TRBJ1-6, is DTAVSQTPKYLVTQMGNDKSIKCEQNLGHDTMYWYKQDSKKFLKIMFSYNNKELIINETVPNRFSPKSPDKAHLNLHINSLELGDSAVYFCASSRRGGQGYNSPLHFGNGTRLTVT.

The chain combines TRBV2 with TRBJ2-5; D is tentatively TRBD1 or TRBD2 (5 bases each). From germline, CDR1 is SNHLY and CDR2 FYNNEI. Trimming took off 6 bases at V and 5 bases at J, with 16 bases between the two ends. The CDR3 consists of 14 residues. In nucleotides, the CDR3 is TGTGCCAGCAGAGCCGGGACCAAGGGGGAGACCCAGTACTTC. Translation gives CASRAGTKGETQYF.

This clonotype was seen once. This chain connects TRBV24-1 to TRBJ2-5; perhaps D is TRBD1 or TRBD2 (6 bases each). Trimming shortened V by 3 bases and J by 5 bases, and 15 bases separated the two germline ends. CDR3 length: 15 amino acids. The germline V gene encodes CDR1 KGHDR and CDR2 SFDVKD. This chain's CDR3 is CATSDPRGPGETQYF. CDR3 DNA sequence: TGTGCCACCAGTGATCCCCGGGGGCCGGGGGAGACCCAGTACTTC.

This clonotype has only a few counts. J is TRBJ2-1 and V is TRBV5-1; D may correspond to TRBD1 or TRBD2 (5 bases each). Germline CDR1 and CDR2: SGHRS and YFSETQ. The length of the CDR3 is 16 residues. With 0 bases removed from V and 2 bases from J, the gap between germline ends came to 12 bases. The CDR3, as DNA: TGCGCCAGCAGCTTGGGAGGGGTCGGTCCCTACAATGAGCAGTTCTTC. This gives the protein CASSLGGVGPYNEQFF. The whole variable domain, remainder taken from reference TRBV5-1 and TRBJ2-1, is KAGVTQTPRYLIKTRGQQVTLSCSPISGHRSVSWYQQTPGQGLQFLFEYFSETQRNKGNFPGRFSGRQFSNSRSEMNVSTLELGDSALYLCASSLGGVGPYNEQFFGPGTRLTVL.

This clonotype was detected only a few times. The chain recombines TRBV6-5 with TRBJ1-2, with D maybe TRBD1 (6 bases). V was cut by 2 bases and J by 8 bases, with 9 bases left in between. Per the germline V gene, CDR1 is MNHEY and CDR2 is SVGAGI. The CDR3 is 12 amino acids. CDR3 amino acids: CASSYLGGGYTF. The CDR3 region has the DNA TGTGCCAGCAGTTACCTAGGGGGAGGCTACACCTTC.

The genes are TRBV4-2 and TRBJ1-6; unclear D gene. Germline values: CDR1 LGHNA, CDR2 YNFKEQ. The length of the CDR3 is 18 residues. Trimming took off 0 bases at V and 0 bases at J, with 12 bases between the two ends. This CDR3 reads CASSQESERSSYNSPLHF. The DNA of the CDR3 is TGTGCCAGCAGCCAAGAAAGTGAGCGTTCCTCCTATAATTCACCCCTCCACTTT.

This clonotype was seen more than once but under ten times. V is TRBV11-2 and J is TRBJ2-1, with D hard to call. The CDR3 spans 15 residues. Trimming shortened V by 9 bases and J by 12 bases, and 27 bases separated the two germline ends. CDR1 and CDR2 from the germline V gene are SGHAT and FQNNGV. CDR3 nucleotides: TGTGCCAGTAATCCCTCACCCGACCCCTCCAGTGGGCAGTTCTTC. This codes for CASNPSPDPSSGQFF.

The genes are TRBV7-2 and TRBJ2-5; 10 bases fit TRBD2. This CDR3 is built from 17 residues. After removal of 4 bases from V and 11 bases from J, the junction contained 19 bases not matched to a gene. Germline-derived CDR1 and CDR2 are SGHTA and FQGNSA. Here the CDR3 reads CASSSPRLAGFHYEQYF. The CDR3 coding sequence is TGTGCCAGCAGCTCTCCCAGACTAGCGGGTTTCCACTATGAGCAGTACTTC. Full variable domain (remainder filled in from reference TRBV7-2 and TRBJ2-5): GAGVSQSPSNKVTEKGKDVELRCDPISGHTALYWYRQSLGQGLEFLIYFQGNSAPDKSGLPSDRFSAERTGGSVSTLTIQRTQQEDSAVYLCASSSPRLAGFHYEQYFGPGTRLLVL.

This sequence joins TRBV7-3 and TRBJ2-1, with TRBD1 matching 9 bases. This CDR3 has 15 amino acids. With 5 bases clipped from V and 12 bases from J, the junction kept 14 bases outside the gene matches. CDR1 and CDR2 from the germline V gene are SGHTA and FQGTGA. CDR3 in amino acids: CASSLGTGTGTRQFF. The CDR3 nucleotides read TGTGCCAGCAGCCTCGGGACAGGGACTGGAACTAGGCAGTTCTTC. The entire variable domain, with the rest obtained from reference TRBV7-3 and TRBJ2-1, is as follows: GAGVSQTPSNKVTEKGKYVELRCDPISGHTALYWYRQSLGQGPEFLIYFQGTGAADDSGLPNDRFFAVRPEGSVSTLKIQRTERGDSAVYLCASSLGTGTGTRQFFGPGTRLTVL.

This chain joins TRBV20-1 and TRBJ2-1, with D tentatively TRBD2 (5 bases). Germline V gene data show CDR1 as DFQATT and CDR2 as SNEGSKA (reference sequence). This CDR3 has 16 amino acids. V was clipped by 5 bases and J by 0 bases, with 17 bases between them. In nucleotides, the CDR3 is TGCAGTGCTGCCTGTTTAGGGAGAAACTCCTACAATGAGCAGTTCTTC. This gives the protein CSAACLGRNSYNEQFF.